These T cell receptor beta chains were read from a single sample in a study of Ad26.COV2.S vaccination and SARS-CoV-2 variants. Profiling relied on immunoSEQ multiplex PCR, and the TCRdb table lists in-frame clones only, not all of them. Here the sample spans 510,000 or so clones, around 88% being singletons. The specimen comprised peripheral blood, sampled in a trial of Ad26.COV2.S vaccine versus placebo. The receptors originated from a person aged 18-60 years who received the Ad26.COV2.S COVID-19 vaccine or a placebo. The CDR3 runs from the conserved cysteine through the conserved F or W. D genes are given only for firm matches. Only some rows state a clone size, as once, few, many or a class for expanded clones.

length,size,V,J,D,CDR3,DNA
15,.,TRBV25-1,TRBJ2-5,TRBD2,CASSPGDGRAETQYF,TGTGCCAGCAGCCCCGGTGACGGGAGGGCAGAGACCCAGTACTTC
14,.,TRBV6-2/TRBV6-3,TRBJ1-2,.,CASSYSIGRGGYTF,TGTGCCAGCAGTTACTCGATTGGACGCGGGGGCTACACCTTC
19,.,TRBV19,TRBJ2-2,TRBD2,CASSPTGTSGTMDTGELFF,TGTGCCAGTAGTCCAACCGGGACTAGCGGGACTATGGACACCGGGGAGCTGTTTTTT
13,.,TRBV5-6,TRBJ1-3,.,CASSQGSGNTIYF,TGTGCCAGCAGCCAGGGGTCTGGAAACACCATATATTTT
12,.,TRBV6-5,TRBJ1-6,.,CASSPAHGGLHF,TGTGCCAGCAGTCCGGCACATGGGGGCCTCCACTTT
14,many,TRBV27,TRBJ2-7,TRBD1,CASKRTGDSYEQYF,TGTGCCAGCAAGAGGACAGGGGACTCCTACGAGCAGTACTTC
15,.,TRBV6-2/TRBV6-3,TRBJ2-7,TRBD2,CASRYRAGLDYEQYF,TGTGCCAGCAGGTACAGAGCGGGACTGGACTACGAGCAGTACTTC
12,.,TRBV10-3,TRBJ2-5,.,CAIRGEGETQYF,TGTGCCATCAGGGGGGAAGGGGAGACCCAGTACTTC
12,.,TRBV7-9,TRBJ1-1,.,CASSFLNTEAFF,TGTGCCAGCAGCTTCCTTAACACTGAAGCTTTCTTT
18,once,TRBV19,TRBJ1-5,.,CASTSSGGSGLTNQPQHF,TGTGCCAGTACCTCATCTGGAGGGTCGGGACTTACTAATCAGCCCCAGCATTTT
15,few,TRBV7-9,TRBJ2-7,TRBD2,CASSQTSGRAHEQYF,TGTGCCAGCAGCCAAACTAGCGGGAGGGCCCACGAGCAGTACTTC
12,.,TRBV6-1,TRBJ1-1,TRBD1,CASRVTGVEAFF,TGTGCCAGCAGGGTGACAGGGGTCGAAGCTTTCTTT
13,.,TRBV14,TRBJ2-7,.,CASSIQGASEQYF,TGTGCCAGCAGTATCCAGGGTGCCAGCGAGCAGTACTTC